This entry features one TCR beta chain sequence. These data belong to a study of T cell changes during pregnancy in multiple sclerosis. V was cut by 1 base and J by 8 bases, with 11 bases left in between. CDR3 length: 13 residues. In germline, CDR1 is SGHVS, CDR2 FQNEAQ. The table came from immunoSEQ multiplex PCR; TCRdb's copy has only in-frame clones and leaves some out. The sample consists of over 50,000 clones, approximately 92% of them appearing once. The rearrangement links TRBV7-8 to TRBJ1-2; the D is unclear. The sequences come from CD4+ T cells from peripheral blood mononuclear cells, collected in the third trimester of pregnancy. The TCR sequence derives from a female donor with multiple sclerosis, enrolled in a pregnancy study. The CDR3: CASSLDSLWGYTF. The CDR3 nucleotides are TGTGCCAGCAGCTTAGACAGTCTCTGGGGCTACACCTTC.